This TCR beta chain comes out of a study of regulatory T cells in long-lasting Graves disease (dated by TCRdb to about 2021). Concerning the study at large: Antithyroid drugs had been taken for less than 3 months by newly diagnosed Graves' disease patients. Peripheral blood TCR sequencing and RNA sequencing compared persistent Graves' disease patients with newly diagnosed Graves' disease patients. The study was conducted in China and was registered as a clinical trial. A total of some 35 samples underwent TCR sequencing: about 13 from persistent and roughly 20 from newly diagnosed Graves' disease patients.

In the paper's terms, the time point label means: newly diagnosed GD, antithyroid drugs for less than 3 months. RNA was extracted from PBMCs in TRIzol for both TCR sequencing and RNA sequencing. Graves' disease was diagnosed according to American Thyroid Association guidelines. Recruitment of patients was carried out at an endocrinology department in Xi'an, China. Each patient gave roughly 8.4 milliliters of peripheral blood, collected in an EDTA anticoagulant tube. Ficoll Paque Plus density gradient separation was used to isolate PBMCs, and no further T cell sorting was done. An Agilent 2100 Bioanalyzer and agarose gel were used to check RNA quality, and a NanoDrop 2000 was used to measure RNA concentration. Reading from cysteine to phenylalanine, the CDR3 counts 13 amino acids. Of the read, only the CDR3 DNA is kept; its 39 bases are in frame from base 1. Trimming takes 5 bases from V and 10 bases from J, and the germline ends sit 18 bases apart. Taken from the germline V gene (reference sequence), the CDR1 and CDR2 loops are DFQATT and SNEGSKA.

This clonotype was seen many times. Its antigen remains unidentified. The record has no base qualities; no much larger clone is one base away. The library came from multiplex PCR. The run used an Illumina HiSeq 4000. To build TCR beta libraries, CDR3 regions were amplified by Arm-PCR using iRepertoire HTBI primers. Gel purification was performed on PCR products prior to sequencing. In the authors' own workflow: A total of some 65 TRBV and some 15 TRBJ segments were identified across samples and were used for gene usage analysis of CDR3 amino acid clonotypes. Filtered high-quality paired reads were merged into contigs using COPE and FqMerger. BLAST was used to align contigs to IMGT TRBV, TRBD and TRBJ reference genes, with CDR3 defined following IMGT. Clonotypes above 0.1% frequency were classified as highly expanded clones. Shannon entropy was used to measure repertoire diversity, and the Gini coefficient was used to measure V-J evenness. A clonotype was considered public if more than one individual shared it. TCRdb's own reprocessing of the public reads used fastp at Q25 and MiXCR and kept productive beta chains. Identical CDR3 protein sequences are pooled into one entry, listed with their most common genes and DNA. The V and J calls come from TCRdb's annotation, not from the publication. The sample records hundreds of thousands of distinct CDR3 sequences, approximately 15% of which are singletons. In total, the top ten clones hold about 27% of the sample.

General conclusions and limits of the study: The authors acknowledged the small sample size as a limitation that may reduce accuracy. Compared with newly diagnosed patients, patients with persistent Graves' disease had lower TCR Shannon entropy and fewer highly expanded clones, which suggests clonal expansion. Because the primary lesion, thyroid tissue, could not be accessed, the study looked at peripheral blood alone. Persistent disease showed preferential use of TRBV28, TRBJ1-2 and TRBJ2-5, whereas newly diagnosed disease favored TRBV20-1 and TRBJ2-1. Sequencing and analysis were limited to the TCR beta chain. Persistent patients shared more public clonotypes among themselves (around 2,500) than newly diagnosed patients did (about 970).

These data were also filed under a second study, of T cells in Graves' hyperthyroidism and ophthalmopathy. Drawing on the second study: A patient counted as having stable Graves' hyperthyroidism if no progression to ophthalmopathy occurred over 18 months of follow-up. Hyperthyroidism patients were aged 18 to 65 years and newly diagnosed, with disease duration of less than 2 months. Patients with uncontrolled infections, other autoimmune diseases, pregnancy or lactation were excluded. Diagnoses were established on the basis of clinical symptoms, serum thyroxine and TRAb, thyroid ultrasound, and orbital computed tomography. A first-round RT-PCR of the TCR CDR3 used the HTBI primer set with the Qiagen OneStep RT-PCR kit. Most expanded thyroid clonotypes (frequency above 0.001) were also found in blood, which suggests that blood repertoires may mirror thyroid immune responses. A 13 V-J signature model separated ophthalmopathy from stable hyperthyroidism, with approximately 87% sensitivity and just under 84% specificity in cross-validation and 80%/75% in testing. In validation, the model predicted progression to ophthalmopathy a median of roughly 6.1 months before onset, with over 60% sensitivity and 72.22% specificity. A discovery cohort of about a hundred patients, 43 with Graves' ophthalmopathy and 55 to 65 with stable Graves' hyperthyroidism, was used to find distinguishing TCR V-J signatures. An independent validation cohort of around 19 hyperthyroidism patients and about 15 patients who later progressed to ophthalmopathy tested prospective prediction of ophthalmopathy. For training and testing, the 100 or so patients in the discovery cohort were randomly divided in a 7:3 ratio. In addition, the study compared T-cell repertoires in thyroid tissue and in blood from five to seven Graves' hyperthyroidism patients. After sampling, hyperthyroidism patients received methimazole starting at 30 mg daily, and ophthalmopathy patients received high-dose intravenous methylprednisolone. The libraries were constructed in a second round of multiplex PCR and then size-selected and purified. Sequencing of the libraries was done on an Illumina HiSeq2000 using paired-end 100 bp reads. Raw data were processed with SOAPnuke, discarding reads with adapters, uncalled bases, mean Phred below 15, or no exact constant-primer or identifier match. High-quality paired reads were merged using COPE v1.2.5, and each unique nucleotide sequence was defined as a clonotype. MiTCR v1.1 was used to align clonotypes to the IMGT TRBV, TRBD and TRBJ reference segments. The analysis included only V-J combinations with a frequency above 0.0001, which together covered around 99% of the repertoires. A TCS score was defined as the ratio of F50 (clonal expansion) to E x V (chaos), with BLOSUM62-based TCRdist applied between CDR3 peptides within each V-J. Welch's t-statistics and random forest reduced 500 to 550 V-J features to 13, which were used in a naive Bayes classifier (R e1071). No statistical method was used to set the sample size in advance, and investigators knew the group allocation. According to the paper, TCR Vbeta CDR3 sequencing was carried out on around 140 peripheral blood samples, which came from fewer than 50 ophthalmopathy, under 85 hyperthyroidism and roughly 17 progressor patients.

The starting material was peripheral blood mononuclear cells (PBMCs), obtained at new diagnosis, from a patient treated with antithyroid drugs. The sequence was obtained from a middle-aged man with Graves disease. Donor details come from another sample of the same person, matched by shared clones. The chain joins TRBV20-1 to TRBJ2-4; TRBD1 is a weak D gene call, 5 bases matching. The CDR3 protein is CSAQGQEKTIQYF. The nucleotide sequence is TGCAGTGCTCAGGGTCAGGAGAAAACTATTCAGTACTTC.